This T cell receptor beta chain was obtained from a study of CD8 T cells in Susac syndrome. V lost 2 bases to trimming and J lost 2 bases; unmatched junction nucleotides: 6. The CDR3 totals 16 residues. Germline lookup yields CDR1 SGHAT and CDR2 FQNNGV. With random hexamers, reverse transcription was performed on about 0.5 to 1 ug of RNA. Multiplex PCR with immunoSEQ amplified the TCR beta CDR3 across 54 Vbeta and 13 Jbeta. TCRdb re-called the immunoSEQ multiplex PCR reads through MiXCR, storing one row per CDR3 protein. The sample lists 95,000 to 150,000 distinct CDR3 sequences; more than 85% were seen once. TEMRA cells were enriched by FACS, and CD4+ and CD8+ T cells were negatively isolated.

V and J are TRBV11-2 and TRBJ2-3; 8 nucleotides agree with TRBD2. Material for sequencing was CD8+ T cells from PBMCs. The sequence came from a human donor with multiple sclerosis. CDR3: CASSLMGGRPTDTQYF. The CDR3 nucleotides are TGTGCCAGCAGCTTAATGGGCGGGAGGCCCACAGATACGCAGTATTTT.